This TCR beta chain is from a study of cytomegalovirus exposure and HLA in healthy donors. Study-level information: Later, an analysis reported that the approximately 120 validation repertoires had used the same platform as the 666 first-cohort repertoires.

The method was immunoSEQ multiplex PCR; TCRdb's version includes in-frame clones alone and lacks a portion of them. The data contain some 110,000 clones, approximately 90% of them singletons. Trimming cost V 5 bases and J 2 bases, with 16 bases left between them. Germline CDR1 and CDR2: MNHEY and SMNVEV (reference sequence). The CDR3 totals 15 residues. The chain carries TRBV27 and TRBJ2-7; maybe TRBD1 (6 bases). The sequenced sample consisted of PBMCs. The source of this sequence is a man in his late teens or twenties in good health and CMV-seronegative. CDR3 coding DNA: TGTGCCAGCAGTCCGAGACAGGAAATCCCCTACGAGCAGTACTTC. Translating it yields CASSPRQEIPYEQYF.